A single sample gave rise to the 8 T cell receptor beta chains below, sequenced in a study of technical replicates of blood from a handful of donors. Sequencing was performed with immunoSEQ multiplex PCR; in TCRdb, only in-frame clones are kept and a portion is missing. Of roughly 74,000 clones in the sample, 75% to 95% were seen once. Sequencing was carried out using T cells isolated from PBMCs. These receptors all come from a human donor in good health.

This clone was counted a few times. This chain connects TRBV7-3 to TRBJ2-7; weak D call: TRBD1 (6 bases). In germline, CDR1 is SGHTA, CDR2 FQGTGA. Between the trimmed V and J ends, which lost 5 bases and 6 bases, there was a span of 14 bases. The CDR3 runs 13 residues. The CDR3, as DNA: TGTGCCAGCAGCCAAAGGGGGAATAGCGAGCAGTACTTC. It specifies CASSQRGNSEQYF. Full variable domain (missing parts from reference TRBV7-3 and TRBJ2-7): GAGVSQTPSNKVTEKGKYVELRCDPISGHTALYWYRQSLGQGPEFLIYFQGTGAADDSGLPNDRFFAVRPEGSVSTLKIQRTERGDSAVYLCASSQRGNSEQYFGPGTRLTVT.

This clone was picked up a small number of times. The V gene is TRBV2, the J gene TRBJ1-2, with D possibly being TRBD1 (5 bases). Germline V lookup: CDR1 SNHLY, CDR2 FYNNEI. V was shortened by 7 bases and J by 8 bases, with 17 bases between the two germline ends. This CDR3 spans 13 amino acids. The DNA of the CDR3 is TGTGCCAGCACCGGGGGTAGAGGGAACGGCTACACCTTC. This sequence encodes CASTGGRGNGYTF.

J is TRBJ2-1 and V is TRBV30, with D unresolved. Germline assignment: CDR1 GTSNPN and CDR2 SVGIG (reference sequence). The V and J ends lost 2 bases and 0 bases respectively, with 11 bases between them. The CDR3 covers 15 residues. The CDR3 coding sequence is TGTGCCTGGAGTCCCCACAGTAGCTCCTACAATGAGCAGTTCTTC. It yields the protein CAWSPHSSSYNEQFF.

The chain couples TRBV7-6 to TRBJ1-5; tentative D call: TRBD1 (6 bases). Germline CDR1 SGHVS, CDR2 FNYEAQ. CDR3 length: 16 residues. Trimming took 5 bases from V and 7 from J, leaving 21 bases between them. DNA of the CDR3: TGTGCCAGCAGCATTTTACCTGTCGGGAGGGGGCAGCCCCAGCATTTT. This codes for CASSILPVGRGQPQHF. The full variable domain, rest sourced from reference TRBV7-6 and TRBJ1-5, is GAGVSQSPRYKVTKRGQDVALRCDPISGHVSLYWYRQALGQGPEFLTYFNYEAQQDKSGLPNDRFSAERPEGSISTLTIQRTEQRDSAMYRCASSILPVGRGQPQHFGDGTRLSIL.

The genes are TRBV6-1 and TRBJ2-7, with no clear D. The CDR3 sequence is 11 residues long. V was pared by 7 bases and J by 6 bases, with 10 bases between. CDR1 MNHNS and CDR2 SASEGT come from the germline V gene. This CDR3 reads CASIGSGEQYF. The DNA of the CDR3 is TGTGCCAGCATCGGTTCGGGCGAGCAGTACTTC.

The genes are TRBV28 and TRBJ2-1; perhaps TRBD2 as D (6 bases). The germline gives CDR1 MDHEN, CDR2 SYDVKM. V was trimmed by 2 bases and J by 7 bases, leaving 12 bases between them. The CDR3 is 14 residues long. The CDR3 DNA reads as TGTGCCAGCAGTTTAGGCGGGAAGCTTAATGAGCAGTTCTTC. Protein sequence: CASSLGGKLNEQFF.

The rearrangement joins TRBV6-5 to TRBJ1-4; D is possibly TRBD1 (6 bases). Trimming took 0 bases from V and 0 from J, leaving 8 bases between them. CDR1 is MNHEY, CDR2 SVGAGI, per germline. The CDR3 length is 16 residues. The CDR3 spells CASSYSRTATNEKLFF. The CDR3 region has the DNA TGTGCCAGCAGTTACTCCAGGACAGCAACTAATGAAAAACTGTTTTTT.

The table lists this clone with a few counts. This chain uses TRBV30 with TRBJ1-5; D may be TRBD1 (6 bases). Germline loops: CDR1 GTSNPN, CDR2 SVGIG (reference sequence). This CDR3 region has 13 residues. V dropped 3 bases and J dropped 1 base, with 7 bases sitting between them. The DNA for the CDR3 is TGTGCCTGGAGGACAGGCAGCAATCAGCCCCAGCATTTT. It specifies CAWRTGSNQPQHF.